What follows describes a single T cell receptor beta chain. The antigen is unknown. TCRdb keeps only in-frame clones here, not all; method: immunoSEQ multiplex PCR. The table shows around 130,000 clones, with over 75% occurring only once. The sample originates from a study of T cell responses to AZD1222 COVID-19 vaccine. General study points: Distributed over spike, vaccine-associated CD4 TCRs predominated at 160-218 and 743-854. Increased Spike-specific TCR breadth and depth were observed after two AZD1222 doses. Clonal diversity was possibly underestimated, and white British individuals and females predominated among donors.

V lost 3 bases and J 4 bases, leaving 12 bases between the germline ends. The CDR3 covers 14 residues. The V gene's germline CDR1 is KGHSH and CDR2 LQKENI. V usage is TRBV18 and J usage is TRBJ1-2, with a possible D match to TRBD1 (6 bases). The sequences come from peripheral blood, collected on day 0 of MenACWY control vaccination. The TCR was taken from an adult in good health. CDR3 loop: CASSPSQGIYGYTF. As DNA, the CDR3 is TGTGCCAGCTCACCGTCCCAGGGGATCTATGGCTACACCTTC.